These T cell receptor beta chains were read from a single sample in a study of shared T cell receptors in the human thymus. TCRdb keeps only in-frame clones here, not all; method: immunoSEQ multiplex PCR. The sample yields about 660,000 clones, roughly 88% seen once. The same sample was also studied in work on human thymus T cells.

Sequenced: thymocytes. The source is a boy under two years old with a congenital heart defect. The CDR3 runs from the conserved cysteine through the conserved F or W. The D gene is left open where the match is weak. Expanded clones get a size class; other rows say once, few or many, or leave the size out.

j_call d_call cdr3_length v_call clone_size cdr3_nt cdr3_aa
TRBJ2-1 TRBD1 15 TRBV7-2 NA TGTGCCAGCAGCCCAGGGGACAGGGGGCAAAGTGAGCAGTTCTTC CASSPGDRGQSEQFF
TRBJ1-6 NA 11 TRBV28 NA TGTGCCAGCAGCTTCCGGTCACCCCTCCACTTT CASSFRSPLHF
TRBJ2-1 TRBD2 16 TRBV4-1 NA TGCGCCAGCAGCCAATATAGCGGGAGGGCTTACAATGAGCAGTTCTTC CASSQYSGRAYNEQFF
TRBJ2-4 TRBD2 17 TRBV6-1 NA TGTGCCAGCAGTGGACTAGCGGGAACCCTCGCCAAAAACATTCAGTACTTC CASSGLAGTLAKNIQYF
TRBJ1-2 NA 12 TRBV5-1 once TGCGCCAGCAGCCACCGGGGTGATGGCTACACCTTC CASSHRGDGYTF
TRBJ2-3 NA 15 TRBV7-2 NA TGTGCCAGCAGCCCCAAGGAGGGGCACACAGATACGCAGTATTTT CASSPKEGHTDTQYF
TRBJ2-2 NA 14 TRBV28 NA TGTGCCAGCAGTTTGTTCGCGAACACCGGGGAGCTGTTTTTT CASSLFANTGELFF
TRBJ2-5 TRBD2 16 TRBV7-6 NA TGTGCCAGCAGCGGGGGACTAGCGGGAGGGCAAGAGACCCAGTACTTC CASSGGLAGGQETQYF
TRBJ2-7 NA 15 TRBV6-5 NA TGTGCCAGCAGTGCCGCTGGAGACCGCCCCGGCGAGCAGTACTTC CASSAAGDRPGEQYF
TRBJ2-5 TRBD2 13 TRBV13 once TGTGCCAGCAGACCCCGGGGGGAAGAGACCCAGTACTTC CASRPRGEETQYF
TRBJ1-4 NA 16 TRBV27 NA TGTGCCAGCAGTAATCGCCTTGGGCCGACTAATGAAAAACTGTTTTTT CASSNRLGPTNEKLFF
TRBJ2-7 TRBD2 18 TRBV30 NA TGTGCCTGGGGGACCCAAGGGATTAGCGGGAGTCGGTCCTACGAGCAGTACTTC CAWGTQGISGSRSYEQYF
TRBJ1-1 TRBD1 13 TRBV27 once TGTGCCAGCAGTTTGGACAGGGGCACTGAAGCTTTCTTT CASSLDRGTEAFF
TRBJ1-5 NA 17 TRBV7-2 NA TGTGCCAGCAGTCCAAACCCCCGGACAAATAGCAATCAGCCCCAGCATTTT CASSPNPRTNSNQPQHF
TRBJ2-3 TRBD2 16 TRBV10-3 once TGTGCCATCAGTGATCCCGGGACTAGCGGGAGAGATACGCAGTATTTT CAISDPGTSGRDTQYF
TRBJ2-1 TRBD2 15 TRBV5-6 once TGTGCCAGCAGCCCGGGACTAGCGGGAGGGAATGAGCAGTTCTTC CASSPGLAGGNEQFF
TRBJ1-1 NA 14 TRBV18 NA TGTGCCAGCTGGAACAGGGAAATGAACACTGAAGCTTTCTTT CASWNREMNTEAFF
TRBJ2-2 NA 17 TRBV5-1 NA TGCGCCAGCAGCTTCGAACCCCCGGGACTGGCGGCCGGGGAGCTGTTTTTT CASSFEPPGLAAGELFF
TRBJ1-5 TRBD1 13 TRBV19 NA TGTGCCAGTAGTGCGACAGGGGATCAGCCCCAGCATTTT CASSATGDQPQHF
TRBJ2-2 NA 12 TRBV10-3 NA TGTGCCATCAGTGGAGTAACCGGGGAGCTGTTTTTT CAISGVTGELFF
TRBJ2-1 TRBD1 14 TRBV27 NA TGTGCCAGCAGTCGACAGGGGGCTAACAATGAGCAGTTCTTC CASSRQGANNEQFF
TRBJ2-6 NA 19 TRBV11-2 NA TGTGCCAGCAGCTTAAAGATGGGACATCCTATCTCTGGGGCCAACGTCCTGACTTTC CASSLKMGHPISGANVLTF
TRBJ2-2 TRBD2 15 TRBV19 NA TGTGCCAGTAGCTACCTAGCGGGAGCGGACGGGGAGCTGTTTTTT CASSYLAGADGELFF
TRBJ2-4 TRBD2 14 TRBV10-3 NA TGTGCCATCAGTGACGGGACTAGCGAAGGCATTCAGTACTTC CAISDGTSEGIQYF
TRBJ1-5 TRBD1 14 TRBV19 NA TGTGCCAGTTTACAGGGGAATAGCAATCAGCCCCAGCATTTT CASLQGNSNQPQHF
TRBJ2-1 NA 11 TRBV20-1 NA TGCAGTGCTAGAGATCTTTTTGAGCAGTTCTTC CSARDLFEQFF
TRBJ1-1 NA 15 TRBV19 NA TGTGCCAGTATTTCTGACACGGCCAGAAACACTGAAGCTTTCTTT CASISDTARNTEAFF
TRBJ1-1 TRBD1 17 TRBV5-6 NA TGTGCCAGCAGCTTGATCCGACAGGGGGATTTCGGCACTGAAGCTTTCTTT CASSLIRQGDFGTEAFF
TRBJ1-2 NA 14 TRBV7-6 NA TGTGCCAGCAGCTTAGAGGACATTTTCTATGGCTACACCTTC CASSLEDIFYGYTF
TRBJ2-7 NA 16 TRBV4-3 NA TGCGCCAGCAGCCAAGCGGCGGGGCCACTCTCCTACGAGCAGTACTTC CASSQAAGPLSYEQYF
TRBJ2-5 TRBD2 17 TRBV7-8 NA TGTGCCAGCGACCTCGGTCGTGCGGGAGGCGGAGGAGAGACCCAGTACTTC CASDLGRAGGGGETQYF
TRBJ2-7 NA 14 TRBV11-3 once TGTGCCAGCAGCCTTATAGCGGAGATCTACGAGCAGTACTTC CASSLIAEIYEQYF
TRBJ1-2 NA 16 TRBV6-5 NA TGTGCCAGCAGTTATAGGGGTGCCAGGGTCTACTATGGCTACACCTTC CASSYRGARVYYGYTF
TRBJ2-7 NA 14 TRBV2 NA TGTGCCAGCATCTCACTGGACAGTCACTACGAGCAGTACTTC CASISLDSHYEQYF
TRBJ2-3 TRBD2 16 TRBV7-2 NA TGTGCCAGCAGTTCCCAGCGGGAGGGGGGGACAGATACGCAGTATTTT CASSSQREGGTDTQYF
TRBJ2-7 TRBD2 17 TRBV5-4 NA TGTGCCAGCAGCTTGCCCGGGACTAGCGGGCTAGCCTACGAGCAGTACTTC CASSLPGTSGLAYEQYF
TRBJ2-1 NA 15 TRBV11-2 NA TGTGCCAGCAGAGGGACTGGAGGCATTGGGGATGAGCAGTTCTTC CASRGTGGIGDEQFF
TRBJ2-7 TRBD1 14 TRBV27 few TGTGCCAGCAGGGGGACAGGGGGCAATTTCGAGCAGTACTTC CASRGTGGNFEQYF
TRBJ2-5 TRBD2 14 TRBV6-1 NA TGTGCCACGAACCGTAGCGGGAGGGGAGAGACCCAGTACTTC CATNRSGRGETQYF
TRBJ2-3 NA 15 TRBV19 NA TGTGCCAGTAGTATCCACCACGGCCCCGGGGATACGCAGTATTTT CASSIHHGPGDTQYF
TRBJ2-3 TRBD2 17 TRBV27 NA TGTGCCAGCAGTTTAGCCTCCAGCGGGAGCGTCAGAGATACGCAGTATTTT CASSLASSGSVRDTQYF
TRBJ2-3 TRBD2 14 TRBV25-1 NA TGTGCCACCCAGAACGGGGGGAGGAGAGATACGCAGTATTTT CATQNGGRRDTQYF
TRBJ2-1 TRBD2 17 TRBV6-1 NA TGTGCCAGCAGTGAACCAGTAATCGGCGGGAGGAGAAATGAGCAGTTCTTC CASSEPVIGGRRNEQFF
TRBJ2-7 TRBD2 14 TRBV28 NA TGTGCCAGCAGTTTATCGTACGGGGGGGACGAGCAGTACTTC CASSLSYGGDEQYF
TRBJ1-2 TRBD1 15 TRBV11-2 NA TGTGCCAGCAGCTTAGGGGACAGGGGAACCTATGGCTACACCTTC CASSLGDRGTYGYTF
TRBJ2-3 NA 18 TRBV2 NA TGTGCCAGCAGTGGGTTCCACCCAGGGGATGCGGACCCAGATACGCAGTATTTT CASSGFHPGDADPDTQYF
TRBJ2-5 TRBD1 14 TRBV7-7 NA TGTGCCAGCAGCACGCGACAGGGGGCGGAGACCCAGTACTTC CASSTRQGAETQYF
TRBJ2-1 TRBD2 16 TRBV5-1 NA TGCGCCAGCAGCTTGTCTAGCGGGAGCTCCTACAATGAGCAGTTCTTC CASSLSSGSSYNEQFF
TRBJ2-7 NA 19 TRBV27 NA TGTGCCAGCAGTTTATGGTCGATAGTGGGGGGTGAGGGCCCCTACGAGCAGTACTTC CASSLWSIVGGEGPYEQYF
TRBJ1-1 NA 15 TRBV4-3 NA TGCGCCAGCAGCCAAGACCGAGGGGGGGTTCCTGAAGCTTTCTTT CASSQDRGGVPEAFF
TRBJ2-5 TRBD2 16 TRBV7-4 NA TGTGCCAGCAGATCGTTGATAGGAGCGGGAGTCGAGACCCAGTACTTC CASRSLIGAGVETQYF